This TCR beta chain derives from a study of blood T cell repertoires in COVID-19. Study-wide context: Collection of acute and convalescent COVID-19 samples took place in the United States, Italy and Spain. From T cells, B-cell-depleted T cells, or PBMCs came the material, which was cDNA or gDNA.

In the authors' workflow: Estimated nucleated cell counts came from reference gene primer amplification. Data came from immunoSEQ multiplex PCR; TCRdb stores just in-frame clones and leaves some out. V and J calls and clone size follow that table, whereas D and trimming were derived from the DNA. The table lists 200,000 or so clones, about 84% of them singletons. The CDR3 is 15 amino acids. J lost 4 bases, V lost 4 bases, and 11 bases had no gene match. Germline CDR1 and CDR2: GTSNPN and SVGIG (reference sequence). Cohort assignment relied on participant-reported clinical history. The chain employs TRBV30 and TRBJ2-5; 8 bases align to TRBD1. Material: PBMCs or T cells enriched from blood (not recorded which). The source is a woman between 40 and 50 years old with acute COVID-19. The CDR3 DNA reads as TGTGCCTGGACCCCCCGGACAGGGTCTCCAGAGACCCAGTACTTC. Amino acid sequence: CAWTPRTGSPETQYF.